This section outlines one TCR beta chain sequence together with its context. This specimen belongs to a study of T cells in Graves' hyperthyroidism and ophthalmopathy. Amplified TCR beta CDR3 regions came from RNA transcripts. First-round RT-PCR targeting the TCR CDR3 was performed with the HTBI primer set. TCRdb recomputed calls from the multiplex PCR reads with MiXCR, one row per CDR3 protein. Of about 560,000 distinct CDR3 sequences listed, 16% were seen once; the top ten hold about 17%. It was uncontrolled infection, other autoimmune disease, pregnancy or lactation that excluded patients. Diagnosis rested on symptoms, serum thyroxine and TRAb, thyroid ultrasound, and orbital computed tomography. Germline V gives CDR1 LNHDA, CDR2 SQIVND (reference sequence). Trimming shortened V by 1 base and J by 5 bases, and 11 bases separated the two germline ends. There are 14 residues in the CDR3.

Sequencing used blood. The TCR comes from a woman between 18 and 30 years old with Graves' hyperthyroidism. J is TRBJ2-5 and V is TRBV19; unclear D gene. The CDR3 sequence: CASSIGGVGETQYF. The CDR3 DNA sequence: TGTGCCAGTAGTATAGGTGGCGTCGGGGAGACCCAGTACTTC.